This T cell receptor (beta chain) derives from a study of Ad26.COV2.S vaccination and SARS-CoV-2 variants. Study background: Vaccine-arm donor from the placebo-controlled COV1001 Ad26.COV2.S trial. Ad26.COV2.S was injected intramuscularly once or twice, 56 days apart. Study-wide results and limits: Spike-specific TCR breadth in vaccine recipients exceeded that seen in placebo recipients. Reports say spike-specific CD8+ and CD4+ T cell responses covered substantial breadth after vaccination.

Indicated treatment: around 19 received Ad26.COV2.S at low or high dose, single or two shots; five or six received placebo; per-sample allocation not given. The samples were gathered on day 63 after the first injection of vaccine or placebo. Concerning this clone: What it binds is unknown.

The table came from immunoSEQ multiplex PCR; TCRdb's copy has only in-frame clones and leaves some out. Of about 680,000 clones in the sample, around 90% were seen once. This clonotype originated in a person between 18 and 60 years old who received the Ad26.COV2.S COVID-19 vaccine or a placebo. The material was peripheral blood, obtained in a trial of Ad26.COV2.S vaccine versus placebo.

CDR3 bases: TGTGCCAGCTCACCACCGGGCAGGGTTGAGGATGAGCAGTTCTTC. This gives the protein CASSPPGRVEDEQFF. This sequence joins TRBV18 and TRBJ2-1; a weak D match, TRBD1 (5 bases). CDR3 length equals 15 residues. Germline-derived CDR1 and CDR2 are KGHSH and LQKENI. With 0 bases removed from V and 8 bases from J, the gap between germline ends came to 14 bases.